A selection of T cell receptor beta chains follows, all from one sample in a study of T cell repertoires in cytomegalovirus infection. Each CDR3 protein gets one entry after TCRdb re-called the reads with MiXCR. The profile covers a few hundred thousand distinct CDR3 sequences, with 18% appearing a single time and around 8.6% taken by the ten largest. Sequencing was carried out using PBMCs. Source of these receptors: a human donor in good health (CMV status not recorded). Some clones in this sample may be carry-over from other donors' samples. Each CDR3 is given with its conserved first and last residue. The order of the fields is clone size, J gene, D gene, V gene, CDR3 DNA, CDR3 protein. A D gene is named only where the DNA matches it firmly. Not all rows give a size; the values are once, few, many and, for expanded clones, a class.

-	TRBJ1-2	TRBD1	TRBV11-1	TGTGCCAGCAGCGAGCCGGACAGGGTATGGAATGGCTACACCTTC	CASSEPDRVWNGYTF
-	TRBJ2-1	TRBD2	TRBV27	TGTGCCAGCAGTCCCCCTAGCGGGAGGGGGCCCAATGAGCAGTTCTTC	CASSPPSGRGPNEQFF
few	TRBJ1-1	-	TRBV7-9	TGTGCCAGCAGCTCGCCGGGAGGCCCGGGCACTGAAGCTTTCTTT	CASSSPGGPGTEAFF
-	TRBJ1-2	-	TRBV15	TGTGCCACCAGCAGAGACCCGGGTTTGGGGGGCTTCTATGGCTACACCTTC	CATSRDPGLGGFYGYTF
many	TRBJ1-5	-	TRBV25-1	TGTGCCAGCAGTCAAGGAGAGGATCAGCCCCAGCATTTT	CASSQGEDQPQHF
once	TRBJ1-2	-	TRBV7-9	TGTGCCAGCAGCTTTGGGACGTTCTATGGCTACACCTTC	CASSFGTFYGYTF
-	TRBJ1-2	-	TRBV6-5	TGTGCCAGCGCCAGAGGATCTAACTATGGCTACACCTTC	CASARGSNYGYTF
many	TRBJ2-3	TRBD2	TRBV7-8	TGTGCCAGCAGCTTACTAGCGGGGAGCACAGATACGCAGTATTTT	CASSLLAGSTDTQYF
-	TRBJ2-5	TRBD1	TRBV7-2	TGTGCCAGCACCTTAACAGGGGGCGGCGCAGAGACCCAGTACTTC	CASTLTGGGAETQYF
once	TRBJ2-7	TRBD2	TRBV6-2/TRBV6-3	TGTGCCAGCAGTTACGAGCCCGGGACTAGCGGGCGGACCTACGAGCAGTACTTC	CASSYEPGTSGRTYEQYF
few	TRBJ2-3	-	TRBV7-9	TGTGCCAGCAGCTTAAAAGCGGGCACAGATACGCAGTATTTT	CASSLKAGTDTQYF
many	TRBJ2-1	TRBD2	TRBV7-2	TGTGCCAGCAGCCCCCACGGGACTAGCGGGTCGGGGTACAATGAGCAGTTCTTC	CASSPHGTSGSGYNEQFF
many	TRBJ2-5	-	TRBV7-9	TGTGCCAGCAGCTTAATCGGGGAAGAGACCCAGTACTTC	CASSLIGEETQYF
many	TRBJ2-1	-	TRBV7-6	TGTGCCAGCAGCTTGTGGTTGGAATTACCCAATGAGCAGTTCTTC	CASSLWLELPNEQFF
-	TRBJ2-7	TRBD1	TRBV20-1	TGCAGTGCTAGAGGTCCTTGGACAGGGGGCGACGAGCAGTACTTC	CSARGPWTGGDEQYF
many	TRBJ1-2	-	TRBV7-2	TGTGCCAGCACGGGAGCCTCTAACTATGGCTACACCTTC	CASTGASNYGYTF